Listed below are T cell receptor beta chains from one sample, sequenced in a study of T cell clones after liver transplantation. Clones were sequenced by immunoSEQ multiplex PCR, and TCRdb holds only the in-frame ones, with some missing. The data contain around 51,000 clones, roughly nine tenths of them singletons. Sequences were derived from CD8+ T cells from blood, sampled 12 months after liver transplant. These TCRs come from a human patient who received a liver transplant. Some T cells may be graft donor cells. The CDR3 runs from the conserved cysteine through the conserved F or W. The D gene is left open where the match is weak. The size of a clone is reported for some rows only, either as once, few or many, or as a class for expanded clones.

d_call clone_size j_call v_call cdr3_nt cdr3_aa
TRBD2 NA TRBJ2-1 TRBV2 TGTGCCAGCAGGACGCGCGACGGGGGGAGTGTGGGCTACAATGAGCAGTTCTTC CASRTRDGGSVGYNEQFF
TRBD2 few TRBJ2-7 TRBV7-8 TGTGCCAGCAGCTGGGACTATTCCTACGAGCAGTACTTC CASSWDYSYEQYF
NA NA TRBJ2-5 TRBV5-1 TGCGCCAGCAGCTTTCGAGACACCCTTCAAGAGACCCAGTACTTC CASSFRDTLQETQYF
NA once TRBJ1-2 TRBV19 TGTGCCAGTAGTATAGTTACGGGAGGAGGCCTCGGCCTCCCCTCCTATGGCTACACCTTC CASSIVTGGGLGLPSYGYTF
NA once TRBJ1-2 TRBV15 TGTGCCACCAGCAGATTACCCCGGCCCCAGCTTAACTATGGCTACACCTTC CATSRLPRPQLNYGYTF
NA NA TRBJ2-2 TRBV9 TGTGCCAGCACCTCATACCGCGTCGGGACCGGGGAGCTGTTTTTT CASTSYRVGTGELFF
NA NA TRBJ1-3 TRBV28 TGTGCCAGCAGTGTACAGGGTCACGGAAACACCATATATTTT CASSVQGHGNTIYF
NA NA TRBJ2-1 TRBV11-3 TGTGCCAGCAGCACTACCGGGTATGAGCAGTTCTTC CASSTTGYEQFF
NA NA TRBJ1-1 TRBV27 TGTGCCAGCAGTTTAACCGGAGGCACTGAAGCTTTCTTT CASSLTGGTEAFF
NA NA TRBJ1-1 TRBV28 TGTGCCAGCAGACTGACAGTCGGGGACACTGAAGCTTTCTTT CASRLTVGDTEAFF
NA once TRBJ1-1 TRBV28 TGTGCCAGCAACCCGAGCCTGAACACTGAAGCTTTCTTT CASNPSLNTEAFF
TRBD2 few TRBJ2-3 TRBV4-1 TGCGCCAGCAGCCAAGTAGCGGGAACTACAGATACGCAGTATTTT CASSQVAGTTDTQYF
TRBD1 NA TRBJ1-2 TRBV29-1 TGCAGCGCAGTGACAGGGAATGGCTACACCTTC CSAVTGNGYTF
NA NA TRBJ2-7 TRBV7-9 TGTGCCAGCAGCTTAGGACAGTGGGCAGGGAGCGGGGAGCAGTACTTC CASSLGQWAGSGEQYF
NA NA TRBJ1-2 TRBV6-5 TGTGCCAGCTGCGGCAACACGTATGGCTACACCTTC CASCGNTYGYTF
TRBD2 NA TRBJ2-7 TRBV14 TGTGCCAGCAGCCAAGGTCCTAGCGGGAGTTCCTACGAGCAGTACTTC CASSQGPSGSSYEQYF
NA once TRBJ2-7 TRBV19 TGTGCCAGTAGTATACGGGACTCGTGGCGAACCTACGAGCAGTACTTC CASSIRDSWRTYEQYF
NA NA TRBJ2-2 TRBV10-1 TGCGCCAGCAGTCCCGGGATGATCGGGGAGCTGTTTTTT CASSPGMIGELFF
TRBD2 NA TRBJ2-1 TRBV5-6 TGTGCCAGCAGCGATAGCGGGATGGGCTACAATGAGCAGTTCTTC CASSDSGMGYNEQFF
NA NA TRBJ2-6 TRBV27 TGTGCCAGCAGTTTGATGGGCAGTGGTTGGCAGGGAGGCTCTGGGGCCAACGTCCTGACTTTC CASSLMGSGWQGGSGANVLTF
NA once TRBJ1-2 TRBV18 TGTGCCAGCTCACCACCGTCGGGCTCAGGGGTTCTTTCTGACGGCTACACCTTC CASSPPSGSGVLSDGYTF
TRBD1 once TRBJ2-1 TRBV5-1 TGCGCCAGCAGCCCGGGACAGGGCTCCTACAATGAGCAGTTCTTC CASSPGQGSYNEQFF
NA NA TRBJ1-2 TRBV15 TGTGCCACCAGCAGACTCCCGCAGGGCCGCTATGCTAACTATGGCTACACCTTC CATSRLPQGRYANYGYTF
NA medium-sized TRBJ1-2 TRBV14 TGTGCCAGCAGCCTAATCCCCGGGGGGGGCTACACCTTC CASSLIPGGGYTF
NA NA TRBJ1-5 TRBV10-1 TGCGCCAGCAGTGAGTTGACACAGCCCCAGCATTTT CASSELTQPQHF
NA NA TRBJ1-4 TRBV13 TGTGCCAGCAGCTCCCTACGGACGGATTTTAATGAAAAACTGTTTTTT CASSSLRTDFNEKLFF
TRBD1 NA TRBJ2-7 TRBV11-2 TGTGCCAGCAGCTCACCGGGACAGTTCTCCTACGAGCAGTACTTC CASSSPGQFSYEQYF
NA NA TRBJ1-5 TRBV28 TGTGCCAGCAGTTTTAGAGGGGGGGGTCAGCCCCAGCATTTT CASSFRGGGQPQHF
TRBD1 once TRBJ1-1 TRBV4-1 TGCGCCAGCAGCCAAGTAAGGGGTCAGGGGGACACTGAAGCTTTCTTT CASSQVRGQGDTEAFF
NA few TRBJ2-7 TRBV5-4 TGTGCCAGCACCCCGATGAGGGGCTCCTACGAGCAGTACTTC CASTPMRGSYEQYF
NA NA TRBJ2-3 TRBV5-4 TGTGCCAGCAGCTTGAAGGGCCAGGGAGTCGGAGATACGCAGTATTTT CASSLKGQGVGDTQYF
NA NA TRBJ1-1 TRBV4-1 TGCGCCAGCAGCCAAGATCCCGGGGGCGGAAGGACTGAAGCTTTCTTT CASSQDPGGGRTEAFF
NA NA TRBJ2-7 TRBV7-9 TGTGCCAGCAGCTCCCTGGGGAGGGGGCCTAACTACGAGCAGTACTTC CASSSLGRGPNYEQYF
NA NA TRBJ1-1 TRBV7-9 TGTGCCAGCAGCCGGCCGGGGAGCACTGAAGCTTTCTTT CASSRPGSTEAFF
NA NA TRBJ1-4 TRBV30 TGTGCCTTCGGACAGAAGAATGAAAAACTGTTTTTT CAFGQKNEKLFF
NA few TRBJ1-5 TRBV19 TGTGCCAGTAGTCCCATTCTGGCGAATGCCCAGCATTTT CASSPILANAQHF
NA NA TRBJ2-4 TRBV5-6 TGTGCCAGCCGCCAATATACAGGGAAAAACATTCAGTACTTC CASRQYTGKNIQYF
TRBD2 NA TRBJ2-7 TRBV29-1 TGCAGCGTTGAGGGGCTAGCGGGGAATTACGAGCAGTACTTC CSVEGLAGNYEQYF
NA medium-sized TRBJ1-5 TRBV7-6 TGTGCCAGCAGCCGATCCGGCAATCAGCCCCAGCATTTT CASSRSGNQPQHF
NA NA TRBJ2-3 TRBV27 TGTGCCAGCATAGGAGGGAGAGGGACAGATACGCAGTATTTT CASIGGRGTDTQYF
TRBD2 NA TRBJ2-5 TRBV4-3 TGCGCCAGCAGCCCCGGACTAGCTTCGGGAGAGACCCAGTACTTC CASSPGLASGETQYF
NA NA TRBJ1-5 TRBV29-1 TGCAGCGTTGACGGGGGCAGTGGCAATCAGCCCCAGCATTTT CSVDGGSGNQPQHF
TRBD2 NA TRBJ2-1 TRBV7-9 TGTGCCAGCAGCTCCACTAGCGGGAGGGCCAATGAGCAGTTCTTC CASSSTSGRANEQFF
TRBD2 NA TRBJ2-2 TRBV27 TGTGCCAGCAGTTTGGGGCTAGCGGGAAAAACCGGGGAGCTGTTTTTT CASSLGLAGKTGELFF
NA NA TRBJ1-2 TRBV9 TGTGCCAGCAGCCCCGAGGTTGGCCCGGTCTCCTATGGCTACACCTTC CASSPEVGPVSYGYTF
NA NA TRBJ2-5 TRBV5-1 TGCGCCAGCAGCTTGCCCGTTCGGGACCTTGCCCTAAGGAAGACCCAGTACTTC CASSLPVRDLALRKTQYF
NA NA TRBJ2-1 TRBV4-3 TGCGCCAGCAGCCAATCTCTAGAGAACAATGAGCAGTTCTTC CASSQSLENNEQFF
NA NA TRBJ1-2 TRBV11-2 TGTGCCAGCAGCCCGGGACCGGAGTATGGCTACACCTTC CASSPGPEYGYTF
NA NA TRBJ1-1 TRBV19 TGTGCCAGCCGATCGACTGAGAACACTGAAGCTTTCTTT CASRSTENTEAFF